What follows are 5 T cell receptor beta chains derived from one specimen sequenced in a study of CD8 T cell repertoires and HIV-1 epitope variants. For these receptors, no antigen is known. The repertoire was sequenced with immunoSEQ multiplex PCR; TCRdb's copy has only in-frame clones and lacks some. The sample includes 2,500 to 3,000 clones, 69% of them seen just once. Sequencing was carried out using cultured CD8+ T cells derived from PBMCs. The origin of the receptors is a male donor with HIV.

The rearrangement links TRBV5-6 to TRBJ1-1; possibly TRBD1 for D (6 bases). Germline values: CDR1 SGHDT, CDR2 YYEEEE. The CDR3 is 13 amino acids. Trimming pared 5 bases from V and 5 bases from J, leaving 13 bases between. The CDR3 DNA sequence: TGTGCCAGCAGGGAGCAAGGGGGTACTGAAGCTTTCTTT. Encoded protein: CASREQGGTEAFF.

This sequence joins TRBV19 and TRBJ1-1; D is uncertain. This CDR3 is 17 amino acids long. V was clipped by 3 bases and J by 1 base, with 18 bases between them. Germline CDR1 is LNHDA and CDR2 is SQIVND (reference sequence). CDR3 nucleotides: TGTGCCAGTAGTATTTCGGCCCAGCCCGTATCGAACACTGAAGCTTTCTTT. Translated: CASSISAQPVSNTEAFF.

Only a few counts were recorded for this clone. This chain connects TRBV2 to TRBJ2-7; D might be TRBD1 (6 bases). V was clipped by 5 bases and J by 3 bases, with 14 bases between them. Per germline, CDR1 SNHLY and CDR2 FYNNEI. This CDR3 contains 14 residues. CDR3 nucleotide sequence: TGTGCCAGCAGTTCAGGGGTGATTGGCTACGAGCAGTACTTC. This codes for CASSSGVIGYEQYF. Filled out from reference TRBV2 and TRBJ2-7, the complete variable domain reads EPEVTQTPSHQVTQMGQEVILRCVPISNHLYFYWYRQILGQKVEFLVSFYNNEISEKSEIFDDQFSVERPDGSNFTLKIRSTKLEDSAMYFCASSSGVIGYEQYFGPGTRLTVT.

The chain couples TRBV18 to TRBJ1-1; D not certain. CDR1 KGHSH and CDR2 LQKENI come from the germline V gene. CDR3 length: 15 residues. Trimming took 0 bases from V and 3 from J, leaving 11 bases between them. In DNA, the CDR3 is TGTGCCAGCTCACCACCTGGACTGGCGGACACTGAAGCTTTCTTT. It specifies CASSPPGLADTEAFF.

The chain employs TRBV28 and TRBJ1-5; D is ambiguous. The CDR3 contains 13 residues. The germline CDR1 and CDR2 sequences are MDHEN and SYDVKM. Trimming cost V 3 bases and J 7 bases, with 10 bases left between them. In DNA form, the CDR3 reads TGTGCCAGCAGTTTTTTGTTCGGGCAGCCCCAGCATTTT. This translates into CASSFLFGQPQHF.